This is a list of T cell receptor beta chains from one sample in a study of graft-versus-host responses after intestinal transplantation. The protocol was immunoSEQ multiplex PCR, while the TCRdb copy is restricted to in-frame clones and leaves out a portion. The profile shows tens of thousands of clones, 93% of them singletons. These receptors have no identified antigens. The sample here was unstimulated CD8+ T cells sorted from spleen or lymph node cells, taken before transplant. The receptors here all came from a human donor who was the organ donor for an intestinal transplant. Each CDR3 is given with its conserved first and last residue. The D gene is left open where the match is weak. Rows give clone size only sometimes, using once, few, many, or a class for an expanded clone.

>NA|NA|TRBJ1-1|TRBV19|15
TGTGCCAGTAGTATAGAGGTCGGACCGAACACTGAAGCTTTCTTT
CASSIEVGPNTEAFF
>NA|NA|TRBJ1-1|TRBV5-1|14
TGCGCCAGCAGCTTTACAGGGAAGAACACTGAAGCTTTCTTT
CASSFTGKNTEAFF
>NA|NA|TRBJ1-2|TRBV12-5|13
TGTGCTAGTGGTTTGAGCCCTAACTATGGCTACACCTTC
CASGLSPNYGYTF
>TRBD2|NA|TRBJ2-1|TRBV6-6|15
TGTGCCAGCAGTTACTCCAGCGGGAGGCGCAATGAGCAGTTCTTC
CASSYSSGRRNEQFF
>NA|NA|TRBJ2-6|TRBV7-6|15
TGTGCCAGCAGCTTACGTAGCTCTGGGGCCAACGTCCTGACTTTC
CASSLRSSGANVLTF
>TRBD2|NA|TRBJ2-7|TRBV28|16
TGTGCCAGCAGTTTCATGACTAGCGGGAGCATCGACGAGCAGTACTTC
CASSFMTSGSIDEQYF
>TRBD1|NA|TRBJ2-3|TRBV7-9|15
TGTGCCAGCAGCTTAGACAGGGGATTCTTAGATACGCAGTATTTT
CASSLDRGFLDTQYF
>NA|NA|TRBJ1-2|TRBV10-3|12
TGTGCCATCGGCGGGTCAGATGGTGGCTACACCTTC
CAIGGSDGGYTF
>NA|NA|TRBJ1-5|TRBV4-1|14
TGCGCCAGCAGCCCCCCAACAAGCAATCAGCCCCAGCATTTT
CASSPPTSNQPQHF
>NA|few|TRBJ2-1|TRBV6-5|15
TGTGCCAGCAGTTACGGGGGTAGCTCCTACAATGAGCAGTTCTTC
CASSYGGSSYNEQFF
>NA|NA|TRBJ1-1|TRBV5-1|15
TGCGCCAGCAGCTTGTCAGGGGCCCAGTACACTGAAGCTTTCTTT
CASSLSGAQYTEAFF
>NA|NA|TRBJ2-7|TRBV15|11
TGTGCCACCAGAAATGCCTACGAGCAGTACTTC
CATRNAYEQYF
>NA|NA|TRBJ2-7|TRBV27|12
TGTGCCAGCAGTATACAGGGAGGCGAGCAGTACTTC
CASSIQGGEQYF
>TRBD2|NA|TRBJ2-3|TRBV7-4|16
TGTGCCAGCAGCTTAAGGGGGACTAGCGACAAGGATACGCAGTATTTT
CASSLRGTSDKDTQYF
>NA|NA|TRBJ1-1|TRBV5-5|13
TGTGCCAGCAGCTTAATCCAGGGACGGGAAGCTTTCTTT
CASSLIQGREAFF
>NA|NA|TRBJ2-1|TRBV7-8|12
TGTGCCAGCACCCCCTCTGACAATGAGCAGTTCTTC
CASTPSDNEQFF
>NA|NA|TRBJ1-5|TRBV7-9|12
TGTGCCAGCAGTACCCAAAATCAGCCCCAGCATTTT
CASSTQNQPQHF
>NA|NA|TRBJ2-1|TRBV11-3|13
TGTGCCAGCAGCTTCGGCCCATACAATGAGCAGTTCTTC
CASSFGPYNEQFF
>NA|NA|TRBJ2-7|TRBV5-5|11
TGTGCCAGCAGCTTTTCTTACGAGCAGTACTTC
CASSFSYEQYF
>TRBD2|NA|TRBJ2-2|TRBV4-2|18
TGTGCCAGCAGCCAAGATAAGTGGAGTAGCGGGAGATCCGGGGAGCTGTTTTTT
CASSQDKWSSGRSGELFF
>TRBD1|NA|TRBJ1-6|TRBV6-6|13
TGTGCCAGCAGAGACAGGGGTGATTCACCCCTCCACTTT
CASRDRGDSPLHF
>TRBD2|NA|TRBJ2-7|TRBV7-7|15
TGTGCCAGCAGCTATTTAGCGGGAGAGGGCTACGAGCAGTACTTC
CASSYLAGEGYEQYF
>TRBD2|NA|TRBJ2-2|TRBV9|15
TGTGCCAGCAGCGCAGCGGGGGCCAACACCGGGGAGCTGTTTTTT
CASSAAGANTGELFF
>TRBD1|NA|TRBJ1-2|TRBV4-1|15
TGCGCCAGCAGCCAAGAACACGAGGACAGGGGTGGCTACACCTTC
CASSQEHEDRGGYTF
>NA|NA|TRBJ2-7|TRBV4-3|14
TGCGCCAGCAGCCAAGGCGGGCTTGGGGACGAGCAGTACTTC
CASSQGGLGDEQYF
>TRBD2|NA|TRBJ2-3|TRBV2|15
TGTGCCAGCAGCCCTAGCGGGAGAAGTATAGATACGCAGTATTTT
CASSPSGRSIDTQYF
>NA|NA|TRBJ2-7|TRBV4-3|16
TGCGCCAGCAGCCAAGATTTGGGCGGCTGGGCCTCCGAGCAGTACTTC
CASSQDLGGWASEQYF
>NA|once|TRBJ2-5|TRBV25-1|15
TGTGCCAGCAGTGACCCACGCGCCCCCCAAGAGACCCAGTACTTC
CASSDPRAPQETQYF
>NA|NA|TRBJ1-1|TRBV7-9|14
TGTGCCAGCAGCTCAGGGGCCTGGAACACTGAAGCTTTCTTT
CASSSGAWNTEAFF
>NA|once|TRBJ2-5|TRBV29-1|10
TGCAGCGTTGACTTGGAGACCCAGTACTTC
CSVDLETQYF
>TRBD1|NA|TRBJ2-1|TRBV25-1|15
TGTGCCAGCAGGGCCGGGACAGACTCCTACAATGAGCAGTTCTTC
CASRAGTDSYNEQFF
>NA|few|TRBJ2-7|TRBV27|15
TGTGCCAGCAGTTTATCTAGCGGAGCCCCCTACGAGCAGTACTTC
CASSLSSGAPYEQYF
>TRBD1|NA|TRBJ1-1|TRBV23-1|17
TGCGCCAGCAGTCACTCTGACAGGGGCCAAATGAACACTGAAGCTTTCTTT
CASSHSDRGQMNTEAFF
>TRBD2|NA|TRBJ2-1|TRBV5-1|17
TGCGCCAGCAGCCCTGGACTAGCGGGAGTGCTCTACAATGAGCAGTTCTTC
CASSPGLAGVLYNEQFF
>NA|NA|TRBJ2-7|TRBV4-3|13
TGCGCCAGCAGTAGCCAGGGCATGTACGAGCAGTACTTC
CASSSQGMYEQYF
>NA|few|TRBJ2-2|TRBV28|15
TGTGCCAGCATGATAGGGCCGACGAACACCGGGGAGCTGTTTTTT
CASMIGPTNTGELFF
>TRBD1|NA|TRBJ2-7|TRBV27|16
TGTGCCAGCAGAATTACCGGGACAGGGCTTTACTACGAGCAGTACTTC
CASRITGTGLYYEQYF
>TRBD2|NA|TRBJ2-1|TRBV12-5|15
TGTGCTAGTGTGGGAGGGACTAGCGGGAGTGAGGAGCAGTTCTTC
CASVGGTSGSEEQFF
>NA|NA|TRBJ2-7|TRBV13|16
TGTGCCAGCAGCCCCATTCGGCCCGGGGCGACCTACGAGCAGTACTTC
CASSPIRPGATYEQYF
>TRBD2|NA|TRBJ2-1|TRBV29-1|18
TGCAGCGTTGAAATTGCGGGAGGGATTCCGAGCTCCTACAATGAGCAGTTCTTC
CSVEIAGGIPSSYNEQFF
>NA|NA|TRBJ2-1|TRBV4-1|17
TGCGCCAGCTCCGGGACCGCGAGCGAGGGGTCCTACAATGAGCAGTTCTTC
CASSGTASEGSYNEQFF
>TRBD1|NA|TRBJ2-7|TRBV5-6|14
TGTGCCAGCAGCCCGGGACAGGGGGCCTACGAGCAGTACTTC
CASSPGQGAYEQYF
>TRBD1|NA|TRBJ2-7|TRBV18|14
TGTGCCAGCTCACCGACAGGGGTAAACTACGAGCAGTACTTC
CASSPTGVNYEQYF
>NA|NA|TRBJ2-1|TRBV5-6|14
TGTGCCAGCAGCTTCTCCCGCTCCTACAATGAGCAGTTCTTC
CASSFSRSYNEQFF
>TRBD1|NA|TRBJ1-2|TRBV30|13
TGTGCCTGGAGTGAAGGGACAGCCTATGGCTACACCTTC
CAWSEGTAYGYTF
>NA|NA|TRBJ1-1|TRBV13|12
TGTGCCAGCAGACAGGAGAACACTGAAGCTTTCTTT
CASRQENTEAFF
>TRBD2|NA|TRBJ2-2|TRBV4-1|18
TGCGCCAGCAGCCAAGGGCTTTTAGCGGGTGGGAACACCGGGGAGCTGTTTTTT
CASSQGLLAGGNTGELFF
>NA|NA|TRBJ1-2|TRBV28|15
TGTGCCAGCAGATCACTCGAGGGCGCCTTCGCCGGCTACACCTTC
CASRSLEGAFAGYTF
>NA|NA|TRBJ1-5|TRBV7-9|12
TGTGCCAGCTCAACGGGCGGACAGCCCCAGCATTTT
CASSTGGQPQHF
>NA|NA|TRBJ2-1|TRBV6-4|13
TGTGCCAGCAGTGACCTAGGGGGCAATGAGCAGTTCTTC
CASSDLGGNEQFF
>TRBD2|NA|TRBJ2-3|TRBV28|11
TGTCGGGCGGGAGGGCCTCGTACGCAGTATTTT
CRAGGPRTQYF
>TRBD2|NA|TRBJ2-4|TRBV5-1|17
TGCGCCAGCAGTTCCATCAGGGACCCGGGGGGAAAAAACATTCAGTACTTC
CASSSIRDPGGKNIQYF
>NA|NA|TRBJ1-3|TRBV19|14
TGTGCCAGTAGTATGCTCAGGATTCGAGACACCATATATTTT
CASSMLRIRDTIYF
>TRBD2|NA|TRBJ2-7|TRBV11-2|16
TGTGCCAGCAGCTTACGGGGGGGGTATCGGGTCTACGAGCAGTACTTC
CASSLRGGYRVYEQYF
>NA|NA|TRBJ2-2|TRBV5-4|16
TGTGCCAGCAGCTTGAAACGGGAGAGGGACACCGGGGAGCTGTTTTTT
CASSLKRERDTGELFF
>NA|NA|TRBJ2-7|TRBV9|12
TGTGCCAGCAGCCCGAGTGGGAACGAGCAGTACTTC
CASSPSGNEQYF
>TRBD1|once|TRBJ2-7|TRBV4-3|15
TGCGCCAGCAGCCAATGGGTCAGGGGGACAGACGAGCAGTACTTC
CASSQWVRGTDEQYF
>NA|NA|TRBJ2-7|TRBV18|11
TGTGCCAGCTCACCCGGGACCGAGCAGTACTTC
CASSPGTEQYF
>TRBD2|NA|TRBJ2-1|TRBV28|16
TGTGCCAGCAGTTCCCCCCTAGCGGGAGGGATCGATGAGCAGTTCTTC
CASSSPLAGGIDEQFF
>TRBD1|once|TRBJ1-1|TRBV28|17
TGTGCCAGCAGCCCACAGGGGGCGGAATTGGCGAACACTGAAGCTTTCTTT
CASSPQGAELANTEAFF